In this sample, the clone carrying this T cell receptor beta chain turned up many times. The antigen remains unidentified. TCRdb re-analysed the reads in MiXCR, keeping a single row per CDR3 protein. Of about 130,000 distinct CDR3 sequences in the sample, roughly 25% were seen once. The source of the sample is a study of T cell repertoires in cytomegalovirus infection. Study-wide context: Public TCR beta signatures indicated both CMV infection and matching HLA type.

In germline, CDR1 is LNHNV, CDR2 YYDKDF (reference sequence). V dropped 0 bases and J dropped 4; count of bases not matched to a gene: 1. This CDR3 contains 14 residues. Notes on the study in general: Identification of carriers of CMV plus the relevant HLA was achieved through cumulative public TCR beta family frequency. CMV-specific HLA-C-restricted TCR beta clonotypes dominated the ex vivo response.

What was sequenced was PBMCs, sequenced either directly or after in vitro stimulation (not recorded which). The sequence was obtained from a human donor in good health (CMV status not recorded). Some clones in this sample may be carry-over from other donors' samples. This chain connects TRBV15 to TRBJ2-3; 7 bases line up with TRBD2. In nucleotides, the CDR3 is TGTGCCACCAGCAGAGAGCGGGAGCCAGATACGCAGTATTTT. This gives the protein CATSREREPDTQYF.